This TCR beta chain comes out of a study of vaccination and CD4 T cells after COVID-19. The treatment: roughly 11-day PBMC culture with coronavirus spike peptide pools or control peptides (ViraFEST assay). TCR sequencing followed the expansion of antigen-specific T cells with peptide pools in ViraFEST. PBMCs, plated at fewer than 2.5 million per well, were grown in the presence of roughly 9.5 IU/ml IL-2 and about 10 ug/ml peptide pools. Scientists ran DNA taken from cultured CD4+ T cells through the Oncomine TCR Beta short-read assay for sequencing. TCRdb reanalysed the PCR reads using MiXCR and keeps one entry per CDR3 protein. The sample lists around 4,000 distinct CDR3 sequences; roughly 21% were seen once. About this clonotype itself: The antigen is unknown.

There are 14 residues in the CDR3. The germline gives CDR1 MNHNS, CDR2 SASEGT. V lost 6 bases, J lost 0 bases, and 12 bases lay in between. The source of this sequence is a human donor who had recovered from COVID-19. Input material: CD4+ T cells from blood, cultured in vitro. The chain links TRBV6-1 to TRBJ2-7, with D unclear. CDR3 protein: CASSRLSSSYEQYF. The CDR3 DNA reads TGTGCCAGCAGCCGGCTCTCAAGCTCCTACGAGCAGTACTTC.